Listed here are 32 T cell receptor beta chains from one sample, sequenced in a study of identical twins. One entry per CDR3 protein results from TCRdb running MiXCR on the 5' RACE reads. The sample yields approximately 1.8 million distinct CDR3 sequences, under 35% seen once. The sequenced sample was cord blood. These receptors were collected from a newborn girl in good health.

This clonotype was counted a few times. CDR3 sequence reads: CASSAGRYEQYF. The CDR3 nucleotides read TGTGCCAGCTCAGCGGGGAGATACGAGCAGTACTTC. The chain links TRBV18 to TRBJ2-7, with TRBD2 as a possible D gene (6 bases). Germline CDR1 is KGHSH and CDR2 is LQKENI. The V end was cut by 5 bases, the J end by 4 bases, with 9 bases between. CDR3 length equals 12 residues. The variable domain in full, completed from reference TRBV18 and TRBJ2-7, reads NAGVMQNPRHLVRRRGQEARLRCSPMKGHSHVYWYRQLPEEGLKFMVYLQKENIIDESGMPKERFSAEFPKEGPSILRIQQVVRGDSAAYFCASSAGRYEQYFGPGTRLTVT.

This clonotype appeared a few times. CDR3 sequence: CASKTIQGPRTYEQYF. DNA of the CDR3: TGTGCCAGCAAGACAATCCAGGGACCTCGTACCTACGAGCAGTACTTC. V and J are TRBV28 and TRBJ2-7; D assignment may be TRBD1 or TRBD2 (5 bases each). V lost 7 bases and J 2 bases, leaving 21 bases between the germline ends. This CDR3 contains 16 residues. CDR1 and CDR2 (germline): MDHEN, SYDVKM.

The rearrangement uses TRBV4-2 and TRBJ2-1; 8 bases map to TRBD2. The V and J ends lost 0 bases and 3 bases, in that order; junction bases with no gene match: 10. From germline, CDR1 is LGHNA and CDR2 YNFKEQ. The CDR3 sequence is 18 residues long. This CDR3 reads CASSQEMAGGPIYNEQFF. The CDR3 DNA reads as TGTGCCAGCAGCCAAGAGATGGCGGGAGGCCCTATCTACAATGAGCAGTTCTTC.

V is TRBV12-3 or TRBV12-4 and J is TRBJ2-1; D may be TRBD1 or TRBD2 (5 bases each). Deletions cut 0 bases from V and 10 bases from J, with 19 bases between. The CDR3 has 16 residues. CDR3 nucleotide sequence: TGTGCCAGCAGTTTAGCGTTGGGGGTTCTCTCCTACGAGCAGTTCTTC. Translation: CASSLALGVLSYEQFF.

This chain links TRBV7-9 with TRBJ2-1; 12 bases are a match to TRBD2. The CDR3 covers 20 residues. The trim removed 0 bases at V and 0 bases at J, leaving 9 bases unmatched. Germline V gives CDR1 SEHNR, CDR2 FQNEAQ (reference sequence). Here the CDR3 DNA reads TGTGCCAGCAGCTTAGCGCTGACTAGCGGGGGCCGAAGCTCCTACAATGAGCAGTTCTTC. It is translated as CASSLALTSGGRSSYNEQFF.

Points on this clonotype: Relative to the germline gene, one junction end is altered; a read error may explain this. The V call is TRBV4-1, the J call TRBJ2-7, with D hard to call. The germline V gene has CDR1 MGHRA and CDR2 YSYEKL. The CDR3 has 14 amino acids. CDR3 amino acids: CAGAEQHLSYEQYF. CDR3 nucleotides: TGCGCCGGCGCAGAGCAGCACCTCTCCTACGAACAGTACTTC.

The chain's CDR3 is CASSLAGRRRSYNEQFF. CDR3 bases: TGTGCCAGCAGCTTAGCAGGTCGGAGGCGATCCTACAATGAGCAGTTCTTC. This rearrangement joins TRBV7-2 to TRBJ2-1; tentative D call: TRBD2 (5 bases). Germline assignment: CDR1 SGHTA and CDR2 FQGNSA. Trimming took off 0 bases at V and 1 base at J, with 13 bases between the two ends. The CDR3 sequence is 17 residues long.

J is TRBJ2-6 and V is TRBV25-1; TRBD1 matches 10 bases. CDR3 length equals 17 residues. V was clipped by 7 bases and J by 1 base; unmatched bases: 7. The V gene's germline CDR1 is MGHDK and CDR2 SYGVNS. CDR3 amino acids: CASTRTGGKSGANVLTF. The CDR3 coding sequence is TGTGCCAGCACTCGGACAGGGGGAAAGTCTGGGGCCAACGTCCTGACTTTC.

The chain carries TRBV12-3 or TRBV12-4 and TRBJ2-1; D remains unclear. V was clipped by 3 bases and J by 4 bases, with 10 bases between them. The CDR3 totals 14 residues. The CDR3 DNA sequence: TGTGCCAGCAGTTTGACTGCGCCTTACAATGAGCAGTTCTTC. Residues: CASSLTAPYNEQFF.

The chain couples TRBV6-1 to TRBJ2-5; 7 bases agree with TRBD1. The J call is uncertain, as TRBJ2-7 better fits the DNA end. Germline CDR1 is MNHNS and CDR2 is SASEGT. The CDR3 extends over 12 amino acids. CDR3 nucleotide sequence: TGTGCCAGCAGTGGGTACAGGGGCGAGCAGTACTTC. Its protein is CASSGYRGEQYF.

This clonotype was seen a few times. This chain connects TRBV6-1 to TRBJ2-3; 8 nucleotides line up with TRBD1. Trimming at V came to 7 bases and at J to 0 bases, leaving 3 bases not matched to a gene. This CDR3 has 14 residues. CDR1 and CDR2 (germline): MNHNS, SASEGT. The CDR3 nucleotides read TGTGCCAGCACCTGGACAGGGAGCACAGATACGCAGTATTTT. Its protein is CASTWTGSTDTQYF.

The genes are TRBV24-1 and TRBJ2-3, with TRBD2 matching over 8 bases. V was pared by 4 bases and J by 1 base, with 3 bases of the junction left unmatched. Germline V gene data show CDR1 as KGHDR and CDR2 as SFDVKD. The CDR3 extends over 15 amino acids. Written as DNA, the CDR3 is TGTGCCACCAGTGACCGGGGACTAGGCACAGATACGCAGTATTTT. This gives the protein CATSDRGLGTDTQYF.

This clonotype was counted a few times. The DNA of the CDR3 is TGCGCCAGCAGCACAAGCGGGGGGTACTACGAGCAGTACTTC. Protein product: CASSTSGGYYEQYF. This sequence joins TRBV5-1 and TRBJ2-4, with TRBD2 identical over 9 bases. The J call may be faulty, since TRBJ2-7 better matches the DNA end. This CDR3 contains 14 residues. Germline CDR1 is SGHRS and CDR2 is YFSETQ.

The chain links TRBV4-2 to TRBJ2-5; 7 bases line up with TRBD2. V lost 3 bases, J lost 4 bases, and 8 bases stayed unmatched. This CDR3 has 15 amino acids. CDR1 is LGHNA and CDR2 is YNFKEQ in the germline V gene. CDR3 residues: CASSQERTSTETQYF. Here the CDR3 DNA reads TGTGCCAGCAGCCAGGAAAGGACTAGTACAGAGACCCAGTACTTC.

This chain joins TRBV20-1 and TRBJ1-6, with 7 bases aligning to TRBD1. Losses at the gene ends were 6 bases for V and 0 bases for J; bases not matched to a gene: 8. Germline V gene data show CDR1 as DFQATT and CDR2 as SNEGSKA (reference sequence). This CDR3 has 16 amino acids. The CDR3, as DNA: TGCAGTGCCCCGGGACAGCTAAGCTCCTATAATTCACCCCTCCACTTT. Residues: CSAPGQLSSYNSPLHF.

The V gene is TRBV11-1, the J gene TRBJ2-5; the match to TRBD1 covers 8 bases. The J call may be in error: the DNA end matches TRBJ2-7 better. The CDR3 sequence is 15 residues long. Germline-derived CDR1 and CDR2 are SGHAT and FQDESV (reference sequence). The DNA of the CDR3 is TGTGCCAGCAGCATACCGGGACAGGCTGTATACGAGCAGTACTTC. Translation gives CASSIPGQAVYEQYF.

V is TRBV21-1 and J is TRBJ2-5; TRBD2 is taken as the D call from the table, unchecked against the DNA. TRBV21-1 is a pseudogene locus. There are 19 residues in the CDR3. The CDR3 nucleotides read TGTGTCAGCAGCAAATACGAGACTAGCGGGAAGGGGCCCCGGGAGACCCAGTACTTC. Protein product: CVSSKYETSGKGPRETQYF.

The chain uses TRBV12-3 or TRBV12-4 and TRBJ2-3, with D unclear. V was shortened by 10 bases and J by 3 bases, with 17 bases between the two germline ends. The CDR3 totals 14 residues. CDR3 in DNA: TGTGCCACCGGGCGGCTCCCAAAAACAGATACGCAGTATTTT. Amino acid sequence: CATGRLPKTDTQYF.

The gene calls are TRBV7-8 and TRBJ2-1, with D possibly TRBD1 on 6 matching bases. The end of the DNA is better explained by TRBJ2-7, so the J call may be wrong. CDR1 and CDR2 (germline): SGHVS, FQNEAQ. The CDR3 length is 23 residues. CDR3 amino acids: CASSLVSRAGTRVPPSSYNEQYF. The CDR3 bases are TGTGCCAGCAGCTTAGTATCTCGTGCAGGGACAAGAGTCCCCCCTAGCTCCTACAATGAGCAGTACTTC.

The chain employs TRBV7-2 and TRBJ2-7, with D unclear. Germline lookup yields CDR1 SGHTA and CDR2 FQGNSA. Trimming cost V 4 bases and J 0 bases, with 13 bases left between them. There are 15 residues in the CDR3. CDR3 bases: TGTGCCAGCAGCTGTATCCCAATACTCTCCTACGAGCAGTACTTC. This sequence encodes CASSCIPILSYEQYF. Together with reference TRBV7-2 and TRBJ2-7, the CDR3 gives the full variable domain: GAGVSQSPSNKVTEKGKDVELRCDPISGHTALYWYRQSLGQGLEFLIYFQGNSAPDKSGLPSDRFSAERTGGSVSTLTIQRTQQEDSAVYLCASSCIPILSYEQYFGPGTRLTVT.

Only a few counts were recorded for this clonotype. The chain joins TRBV20-1 to TRBJ1-5; perhaps TRBD1 as D (6 bases). The germline V gene encodes CDR1 DFQATT and CDR2 SNEGSKA (reference sequence). CDR3 size: 13 residues. The V end was cut by 1 base, the J end by 6 bases, with 10 bases between. The CDR3 DNA sequence: TGCAGTGCTAGAGTCAGGGGACTTCAGCCCCAGCATTTT. This translates into CSARVRGLQPQHF.

V usage is TRBV4-1 and J usage is TRBJ2-1; TRBD2 matches at 9 bases. V gave up 3 bases and J gave up 5 bases; unmatched junction bases: 5. The CDR3 loop spans 15 amino acids. The germline V gene has CDR1 MGHRA and CDR2 YSYEKL. CDR3 in amino acids: CASSHPGLANNEQFF. Written as DNA, the CDR3 is TGCGCCAGCAGCCACCCGGGACTAGCCAACAATGAGCAGTTCTTC.

Only a few counts were recorded for this clonotype. The V and J genes are TRBV10-3 and TRBJ2-7; possible D gene TRBD1, 6 bases. Trimming left V 0 bases short and J 4 bases short, with 13 bases between. CDR1 ENHRY and CDR2 SYGVKD come from the germline V gene. CDR3 length: 15 amino acids. The CDR3 nucleotides are TGTGCCATCAGTGAGTCTAAGGGCAGGGGATACGAGCAGTACTTC. Translated: CAISESKGRGYEQYF.

This clonotype was detected only a few times. The chain uses TRBV24-1 and TRBJ2-2; 10 bases are a match to TRBD1. Germline assignment: CDR1 KGHDR and CDR2 SFDVKD. The CDR3 contains 19 residues. V shed 0 bases, J shed 4 bases, and the junction held 10 bases outside the gene matches. The CDR3, as DNA: TGTGCCACCAGTGATTTGCTCTTGCGGGGACAGGGGACCACCGGGGAGCTGTTTTTT. Protein product: CATSDLLLRGQGTTGELFF.

There are a few counts of this clonotype. This rearrangement joins TRBV29-1 to TRBJ2-1; 12 bases fit TRBD2. Germline V gene sequence: CDR1 SQVTM, CDR2 ANQGSEA. Unmatched junction bases numbered 7, after V lost 4 bases and J lost 6 bases. The CDR3 runs to 15 residues. The CDR3 DNA reads TGCAGCGTTGCTCCGACTAGCGGGGGTCTCAATGAGCAGTTCTTC. Residues: CSVAPTSGGLNEQFF.

The chain has TRBV20-1 and TRBJ2-5, with 14 bases lining up with TRBD2. With the DNA end fitting TRBJ2-7 better, the J assignment may be wrong. Germline lookup yields CDR1 DFQATT and CDR2 SNEGSKA (reference sequence). CDR3 length: 15 amino acids. This CDR3 is CSARAGTSGSDEQYF. As DNA, the CDR3 is TGCAGTGCTAGAGCCGGGACTAGCGGGAGTGACGAGCAGTACTTC.

This clonotype turned up a few times. The chain recombines TRBV21-1 with TRBJ1-4; the table names TRBD1, a call not compared with the DNA. TRBV21-1 is given as a pseudogene. This CDR3 is 16 amino acids long. CDR3 in amino acids: CASSKVVTVVNEKLFF. The CDR3 bases are TGTGCCAGCAGCAAAGTCGTGACAGTGGTTAATGAAAAACTGTTTTTT.

V usage is TRBV25-1 and J usage is TRBJ2-3, with D possibly TRBD1 on 5 matching bases. CDR3 size: 14 residues. Trimming took off 2 bases at V and 6 bases at J, with 12 bases between the two ends. The germline V gene encodes CDR1 MGHDK and CDR2 SYGVNS. The CDR3 spells CASSERAGMDTQYF. The DNA for the CDR3 is TGTGCCAGCAGTGAAAGGGCAGGGATGGATACGCAGTATTTT.

This sequence joins TRBV24-1 and TRBJ2-3, with D hard to call. With 0 bases removed from V and 1 base from J, the gap between germline ends came to 4 bases. The germline CDR1 and CDR2 sequences are KGHDR and SFDVKD. This CDR3 comprises 14 residues. The chain's CDR3 is CATSDLSGTDTQYF. In DNA, the CDR3 is TGTGCCACCAGTGATTTGAGCGGCACAGATACGCAGTATTTT.

This clonotype was recorded a few times. The chain links TRBV20-1 to TRBJ1-2; D is ambiguous. V lost 0 bases, J lost 0 bases, and 26 bases lay in between. Germline V gene data show CDR1 as DFQATT and CDR2 as SNEGSKA (reference sequence). This CDR3 is built from 20 residues. CDR3 bases: TGCAGTGCTAGAGATTATTACAGCGTCCTTAGAGGCAGCCCTAACTATGGCTACACCTTC. Protein: CSARDYYSVLRGSPNYGYTF.

V gene TRBV27 combines with J gene TRBJ2-1, with 8 bases identical to TRBD2. The CDR3 spans 15 residues. The ends lost 3 bases at V and 6 bases at J; junction bases unmatched: 7. CDR1 is MNHEY and CDR2 is SMNVEV in the germline V gene (reference sequence). CDR3 region: CASSFRREGGNEQFF. In DNA, the CDR3 is TGTGCCAGCAGTTTCCGTCGGGAGGGGGGCAATGAGCAGTTCTTC.

This clonotype has ten or more counts. The V and J genes are TRBV7-2 and TRBJ2-7; D remains ambiguous. V was trimmed by 1 base and J by 0 bases, leaving 4 bases between them. Germline V gene sequence: CDR1 SGHTA, CDR2 FQGNSA. CDR3 length equals 13 residues. The CDR3 bases are TGTGCCAGCAGCTTAGTTAACTCCTACGAGCAGTACTTC. Translating it yields CASSLVNSYEQYF.